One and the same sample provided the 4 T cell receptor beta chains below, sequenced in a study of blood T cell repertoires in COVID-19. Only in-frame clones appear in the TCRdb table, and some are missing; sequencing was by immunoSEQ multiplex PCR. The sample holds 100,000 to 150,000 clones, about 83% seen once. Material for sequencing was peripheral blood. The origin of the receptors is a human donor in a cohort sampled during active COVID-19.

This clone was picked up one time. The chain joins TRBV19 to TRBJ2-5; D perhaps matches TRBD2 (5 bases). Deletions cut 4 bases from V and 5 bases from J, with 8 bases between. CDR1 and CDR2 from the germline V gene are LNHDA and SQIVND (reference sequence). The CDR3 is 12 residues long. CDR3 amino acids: CASSRASETQYF. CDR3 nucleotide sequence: TGTGCCAGTAGTAGGGCTAGCGAGACCCAGTACTTC.

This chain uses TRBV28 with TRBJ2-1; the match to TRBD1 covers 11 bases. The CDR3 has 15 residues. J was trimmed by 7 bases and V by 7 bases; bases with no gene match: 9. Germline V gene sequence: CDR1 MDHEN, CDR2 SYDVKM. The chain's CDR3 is CASISADRGLNEQFF. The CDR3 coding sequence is TGTGCCAGCATATCAGCGGACAGGGGGCTTAATGAGCAGTTCTTC.

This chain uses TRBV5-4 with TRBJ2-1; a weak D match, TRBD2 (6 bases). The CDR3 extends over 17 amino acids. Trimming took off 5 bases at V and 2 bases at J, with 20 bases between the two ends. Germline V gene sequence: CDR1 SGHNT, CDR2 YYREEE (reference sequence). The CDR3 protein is CASRPTPTRAAYNEQFF. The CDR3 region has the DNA TGTGCCAGCAGACCCACCCCGACTAGAGCGGCCTACAATGAGCAGTTCTTC.

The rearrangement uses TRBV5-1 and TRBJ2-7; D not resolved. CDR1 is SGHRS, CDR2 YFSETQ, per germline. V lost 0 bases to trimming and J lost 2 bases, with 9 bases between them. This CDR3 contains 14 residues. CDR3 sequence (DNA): TGCGCCAGCAGCTTGGAGACTCCCGCCTACGAGCAGTACTTC. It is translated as CASSLETPAYEQYF.